This TCR beta chain was observed in a study of blood T cell repertoires in COVID-19. Study context: The United States, Italy and Spain provided the acute and convalescent COVID-19 samples. From T cells, B-cell-depleted T cells, or PBMCs came the material, which was cDNA or gDNA.

CDR3 length: 17 amino acids. CDR1 is LGHNA, CDR2 YSLEER, per germline. The V segment lost 0 bases and the J segment 4 bases; nucleotides outside the gene matches: 7. In the source study's methods: Amplified reference gene primers provided the basis for estimating nucleated cell counts. Assay used: immunoSEQ multiplex PCR; TCRdb lists only in-frame clones, some missing. V, J and clone size are taken as reported in that table, and D and trimming were inferred from the DNA itself. The sample yields more than 70,000 clones, around 90% seen once. This TCR was sampled from an elderly woman with acute or convalescent COVID-19. The source material was peripheral blood. The genes are TRBV4-3 and TRBJ2-1; 9 positions match TRBD2. The CDR3 spells CASSQDASAGGYNEQFF. CDR3 sequence (DNA): TGCGCCAGCAGCCAAGATGCCTCTGCGGGGGGGTACAATGAGCAGTTCTTC.